The rows below give T cell receptor beta chains drawn from one sample of a study of T cell changes during pregnancy in multiple sclerosis. Sequenced by immunoSEQ multiplex PCR; TCRdb stores in-frame clones only, minus some. The sample holds 70,000 to 80,000 clones; 94% are singletons and the top ten take 0.58%. The sequences come from peripheral blood, collected in the third trimester of pregnancy. The receptors stem from a female donor with multiple sclerosis, enrolled in a pregnancy study. CDR3s include the opening cysteine and the closing phenylalanine or tryptophan. D genes are given only for firm matches. Size tells how often a clone was seen (once, few, many) or the class of an expanded clone, and some rows leave it out.

NA,TRBJ1-3,TRBV6-5,NA,TGTGCCAGCAGACCGGGAGGCTCTGGAAACACCATATATTTT,CASRPGGSGNTIYF
NA,TRBJ2-1,TRBV5-6,NA,TGTGCCAGCAGTTTCGTGCGGGGGCGGAATGAGCAGTTCTTC,CASSFVRGRNEQFF
TRBD2,TRBJ2-3,TRBV5-6,NA,TGTGCCAGCAGCTCCCCTAGCGGGGGGCGGAGAGATACGCAGTATTTT,CASSSPSGGRRDTQYF
NA,TRBJ1-6,TRBV19,NA,TGTGCCAGTAGTGTGGGCAGAAGTAATTCACCCCTCCACTTT,CASSVGRSNSPLHF
TRBD1,TRBJ1-1,TRBV18,NA,TGTGCCAGCTCAAAACAGGGGGAAACTGAAGCTTTCTTT,CASSKQGETEAFF
NA,TRBJ2-1,TRBV2,once,TGTGCCAGCAGTGAGACAGGGCGGGATTACAATGAGCAGTTCTTC,CASSETGRDYNEQFF
NA,TRBJ2-7,TRBV6-6,NA,TGTGCCAGCAGTTACTCGAGACAGCTCAACTCCTACGAGCAGTACTTC,CASSYSRQLNSYEQYF
NA,TRBJ1-2,TRBV30,NA,TGTGCCTGGACCCCCATCCCATATGGCTACACCTTC,CAWTPIPYGYTF
NA,TRBJ2-3,TRBV6-5,once,TGTGCCAGCAGTTACCCGACTAGAGAAGGTGCGCAGTATTTT,CASSYPTREGAQYF
TRBD1,TRBJ2-3,TRBV4-3,NA,TGCGCCAGCAGCCAAGAGGGACAGAATACGCAGTATTTT,CASSQEGQNTQYF
NA,TRBJ1-1,TRBV7-2,NA,TGTGCCAGCAGCTTTGTGCAGACAATGAACACTGAAGCTTTCTTT,CASSFVQTMNTEAFF
NA,TRBJ2-2,TRBV19,once,TGTGCCAGTAGTATCACCACAGGGTTCGGGGAGCTGTTTTTT,CASSITTGFGELFF
NA,TRBJ1-1,TRBV6-5,NA,TGTGCCAGCAGTTACACTCCGGGGGGGGAGTATATTGAAGCTTTCTTT,CASSYTPGGEYIEAFF
TRBD2,TRBJ2-1,TRBV9,NA,TGTGCCAGCAGCGTTCCTAGCGGGGGGCAAGACAATGAGCAGTTCTTC,CASSVPSGGQDNEQFF
NA,TRBJ1-2,TRBV29-1,NA,TGCAGCGCCACAAAAGGGACTGTATCCTATGGCTACACCTTC,CSATKGTVSYGYTF
TRBD1,TRBJ1-5,TRBV6-6,few,TGTGCCAGCAGTTACTCGACAGGGCCCACGGATCAGCCCCAGCATTTT,CASSYSTGPTDQPQHF
NA,TRBJ1-1,TRBV5-1,once,TGCGCCAGCAGCTTGATGGACAGAGGGTTGGGCACTGAAGCTTTCTTT,CASSLMDRGLGTEAFF
NA,TRBJ1-1,TRBV10-1,NA,TGCGCCAGCAGTGAGACGAGGACAGAGTCTGGGTCCCGGAACACTGAAGCTTTCTTT,CASSETRTESGSRNTEAFF
NA,TRBJ1-2,TRBV7-3,NA,TGTGCCAGCAGCTTAACGGGGCCGGGACTTGTTAACTATGGCTACACCTTC,CASSLTGPGLVNYGYTF
TRBD1,TRBJ1-2,TRBV5-6,NA,TGTGCCAGCAGCTCCGGGACAGTGTACGGCTACACCTTC,CASSSGTVYGYTF
TRBD2,TRBJ2-7,TRBV6-4,NA,TGTGCCAGGAACGAAGGACTAGCGGTGGCCTACGAGCAGTACTTC,CARNEGLAVAYEQYF
NA,TRBJ1-2,TRBV30,NA,TGTGCCTGGAGTGTATCGTTGACTCTCTATGGCTACACCTTC,CAWSVSLTLYGYTF
TRBD2,TRBJ2-3,TRBV9,NA,TGTGCCAGCAGCGTCAGAGGACTAGCGCCTAGCACAGATACGCAGTATTTT,CASSVRGLAPSTDTQYF
TRBD1,TRBJ1-4,TRBV7-9,once,TGTGCCAGCAGCTTAGCGCTTATGAGGGGGCTGGTCGCTAATGAAAAACTGTTTTTT,CASSLALMRGLVANEKLFF
NA,TRBJ2-7,TRBV27,NA,TGTGCCAGCATGTCACGGTCAACTCTCACCTACGAGCAGTACTTC,CASMSRSTLTYEQYF
TRBD1,TRBJ1-5,TRBV19,NA,TGTGCCAGTAGGGACAGGGTAAATCAGCCCCAGCATTTT,CASRDRVNQPQHF
TRBD1,TRBJ2-1,TRBV19,NA,TGTGCCACTAAGGGGACAGGTCCCAATGAGCAGTTCTTC,CATKGTGPNEQFF
NA,TRBJ2-2,TRBV29-1,NA,TGCATGGGGGCAGCGAACACCGGGGAGCTGTTTTTT,CMGAANTGELFF
NA,TRBJ1-4,TRBV30,NA,TGTGCCTGGAGTTTCCAGCGGGGGCCGGGTGAAAAACTGTTTTTT,CAWSFQRGPGEKLFF
NA,TRBJ2-1,TRBV10-3,NA,TGTGCCATCAGTGAGGTGGTAGCGGAACAGTTCTTC,CAISEVVAEQFF
TRBD2,TRBJ2-5,TRBV7-9,NA,TGTGCCAGCAGCGCCACTAGCGGGGGCCGCCGGGGAGAGACCCAGTACTTC,CASSATSGGRRGETQYF
NA,TRBJ2-1,TRBV4-1,NA,TGCGCCAGCAGCCTTGTAGTCGGTGAGCAGTTCTTC,CASSLVVGEQFF
NA,TRBJ2-2,TRBV19,NA,TGTGCCAGTAGCCCCCCAACCGGGGAGCTGTTTTTT,CASSPPTGELFF
TRBD2,TRBJ2-1,TRBV4-3,NA,TGCGCCAGCAGCCAAGAGGGCCCGACTAGCGGGGGGGCCGGCAATGAGCAGTTCTTC,CASSQEGPTSGGAGNEQFF
NA,TRBJ1-5,TRBV5-1,NA,TGCGCCAGCAGCTTGGGGGAGGGGAGCAATCAGCCCCAGCATTTT,CASSLGEGSNQPQHF
TRBD1,TRBJ2-3,TRBV4-3,NA,TGCGCCAGCAGCCCGGGACAGGGGATCACAGATACGCAGTATTTT,CASSPGQGITDTQYF
NA,TRBJ1-1,TRBV10-2,NA,TGCGCCAGCAGTGAGTCCCAGGGGCCTGAAGCTTTCTTT,CASSESQGPEAFF
TRBD1,TRBJ2-7,TRBV2,NA,TGTGCCAGCTGTCGACAGGGGGACTACGAGCAGTACTTC,CASCRQGDYEQYF
NA,TRBJ2-3,TRBV15,NA,TGTGCCACCTACAGGACCTCAATCACAGATACGCAGTATTTT,CATYRTSITDTQYF
TRBD2,TRBJ2-3,TRBV7-6,NA,TGTGCCAGCAGCTTCCTAAGCGGGGACCTCACAGATACGCAGTATTTT,CASSFLSGDLTDTQYF
TRBD2,TRBJ2-1,TRBV29-1,NA,TGCAGCGTTGAACCATTGCGGGGGGTAGGTTACAATGAGCAGTTCTTC,CSVEPLRGVGYNEQFF
NA,TRBJ2-7,TRBV27,NA,TGTGCCAGCAGTTTAGGAGACGGGTACGAGCAGTACTTC,CASSLGDGYEQYF
NA,TRBJ1-1,TRBV9,once,TGTGCCAGCAGCGTAACTGAATTCACTGAAGCTTTCTTT,CASSVTEFTEAFF
NA,TRBJ2-5,TRBV4-2,NA,TGTGCCAGCAGCCGGGGGGGCTCCCAAGAGACCCAGTACTTC,CASSRGGSQETQYF
TRBD1,TRBJ2-5,TRBV19,NA,TGTGCCAGTAGCCCACGACAGGGACAAGAGACCCAGTACTTC,CASSPRQGQETQYF
NA,TRBJ1-1,TRBV4-3,NA,TGCGCCAGCAGCCAAGATTTCAGGCCGAACACTGAAGCTTTCTTT,CASSQDFRPNTEAFF
TRBD1,TRBJ1-1,TRBV10-1,NA,TGCGCCAGCAGTGAATCGGGACAGCGGCTCGTGGAAGCTTTCTTT,CASSESGQRLVEAFF
TRBD1,TRBJ2-2,TRBV15,NA,TGTGCCACCGGACAGGGGGCCGTCCCCGGGGAGCTGTTTTTT,CATGQGAVPGELFF
TRBD1,TRBJ2-2,TRBV15,once,TGTGCCACCAGCAGACTTCGACGAACCGGACAGGGAAACACCGGGGAGCTGTTTTTT,CATSRLRRTGQGNTGELFF
NA,TRBJ1-2,TRBV7-2,NA,TGTGCCAGCAGCATACAGGTCGGCTATGGCTACACCTTC,CASSIQVGYGYTF
NA,TRBJ2-7,TRBV23-1,NA,TGCGCCGGCCCCGGGGGCGGGGGCACCGGGGGTTCTTACGAGCAGTACTTC,CAGPGGGGTGGSYEQYF
NA,TRBJ2-5,TRBV5-4,NA,TGTGCCAGCAGCGGGGGGACAGAGGGGTTAAGGACCCAGTACTTC,CASSGGTEGLRTQYF
NA,TRBJ1-4,TRBV30,NA,TGTGCCTGGAGTGTAGATAGGGAGGGCAAACTGTTTTTT,CAWSVDREGKLFF
NA,TRBJ2-3,TRBV21-1,NA,TGTGCCAGCAGCTTTGGCGGGACAGGGGGCACAGATACGCAGTATTTT,CASSFGGTGGTDTQYF